These T cell receptor beta chains were read from a single sample in a study of cytomegalovirus exposure and HLA in healthy donors. The data were produced by immunoSEQ multiplex PCR, yet TCRdb's version contains in-frame clones alone and is incomplete. The sample contains 95,000 to 150,000 clones, under 70% of which appear only once. The material sequenced was PBMCs. The receptor source for this set is a man between 18 and 29 years old in good health and CMV-seronegative. Both conserved end residues are part of each CDR3. D genes are given only for firm matches. Only part of the rows carry a size: once, few, many, or a class if the clone is expanded.

CDR3 DNA: TGTGCCAGCAGCTCGACAGGGGCGGGCTACGAGCAGTACTTC; CDR3 protein: CASSSTGAGYEQYF; J gene: TRBJ2-7; D gene: TRBD1; V gene: TRBV13; clone size: NA
CDR3 DNA: TGTGCCAGTAGCCCCCGAGGGACAGGGGGGGGAAACATTCAGTACTTC; CDR3 protein: CASSPRGTGGGNIQYF; J gene: TRBJ2-4; D gene: TRBD1; V gene: TRBV19; clone size: NA
CDR3 DNA: TGTGCCAGCAGCTTATGGGACAGGGACACAGATACGCAGTATTTT; CDR3 protein: CASSLWDRDTDTQYF; J gene: TRBJ2-3; D gene: TRBD1; V gene: TRBV9; clone size: NA
CDR3 DNA: TGTGCCAGCAGCTTAGTCCCGGGATACTCCTACGAGCAGTACTTC; CDR3 protein: CASSLVPGYSYEQYF; J gene: TRBJ2-7; D gene: NA; V gene: TRBV7-6; clone size: NA
CDR3 DNA: TGTGCCAGTAGTATGGGTTCGAGGGCTTTCGAAAAACTGTTTTTT; CDR3 protein: CASSMGSRAFEKLFF; J gene: TRBJ1-4; D gene: NA; V gene: TRBV19; clone size: few
CDR3 DNA: TGTGCCTGGAGTCCAGGACAGGGGCATAGATACGAGCAGTACTTC; CDR3 protein: CAWSPGQGHRYEQYF; J gene: TRBJ2-7; D gene: TRBD1; V gene: TRBV30; clone size: NA
CDR3 DNA: TGTGCAAGTCGCTCCCGGGGACACCTCTCTGGAAACACCATATATTTT; CDR3 protein: CASRSRGHLSGNTIYF; J gene: TRBJ1-3; D gene: NA; V gene: TRBV12-2; clone size: NA
CDR3 DNA: TGTGCCAGCAGCTCTGGGGACAGGCCCCAAGAGACCCAGTACTTC; CDR3 protein: CASSSGDRPQETQYF; J gene: TRBJ2-5; D gene: TRBD1; V gene: TRBV11-2; clone size: NA
CDR3 DNA: TGTGCCAGCAGCCAAGAGGTAGTGGTTTCCTACAATGAGCAGTTCTTC; CDR3 protein: CASSQEVVVSYNEQFF; J gene: TRBJ2-1; D gene: NA; V gene: TRBV14; clone size: NA
CDR3 DNA: TGCGCCAGCAGTGAGCCGGGAAACTATGGCTACACCTTC; CDR3 protein: CASSEPGNYGYTF; J gene: TRBJ1-2; D gene: NA; V gene: TRBV10-2; clone size: NA
CDR3 DNA: TGTGCCGCCAGAGGGGGAGTTGAGACCCAGTACTTC; CDR3 protein: CAARGGVETQYF; J gene: TRBJ2-5; D gene: NA; V gene: TRBV28; clone size: NA
CDR3 DNA: TGCAGCGCTAGACAGGTTAACTCCTACGAGCAGTACTTC; CDR3 protein: CSARQVNSYEQYF; J gene: TRBJ2-7; D gene: NA; V gene: TRBV29-1; clone size: NA
CDR3 DNA: TGTGCCAGCAGCCCCTCGGCGGGGGGCGGTGGAAAACTGTTTTTT; CDR3 protein: CASSPSAGGGGKLFF; J gene: TRBJ1-4; D gene: NA; V gene: TRBV6-5; clone size: NA
CDR3 DNA: TGTGCCAGTAGTATGGGTACAGCAACTAATGAAAAACTGTTTTTT; CDR3 protein: CASSMGTATNEKLFF; J gene: TRBJ1-4; D gene: NA; V gene: TRBV19; clone size: NA
CDR3 DNA: TGTGCCAGCAGCTTGGGACAGGGATTATTCAACACCGGGGAGCTGTTTTTT; CDR3 protein: CASSLGQGLFNTGELFF; J gene: TRBJ2-2; D gene: TRBD1; V gene: TRBV5-6; clone size: few
CDR3 DNA: TGTGCCAGCAGCCATCGAACCGGGACAGGTGACACTGAAGCTTTCTTT; CDR3 protein: CASSHRTGTGDTEAFF; J gene: TRBJ1-1; D gene: TRBD1; V gene: TRBV14; clone size: NA
CDR3 DNA: TGTGCCTGGAGTGTGGGTACTAGCGGATTTATAGATGAGCAGTTCTTC; CDR3 protein: CAWSVGTSGFIDEQFF; J gene: TRBJ2-1; D gene: TRBD2; V gene: TRBV30; clone size: NA
CDR3 DNA: TGCGCCAGCAGAAGAGGAGGGCGGTGGACTGAAGCTTTCTTT; CDR3 protein: CASRRGGRWTEAFF; J gene: TRBJ1-1; D gene: NA; V gene: TRBV10-2; clone size: NA
CDR3 DNA: TGCGCCAGCAGCTCCCTTAGCGGGACCACAGATACGCAGTATTTT; CDR3 protein: CASSSLSGTTDTQYF; J gene: TRBJ2-3; D gene: TRBD2; V gene: TRBV5-1; clone size: NA